One sample yielded the 27 T cell receptor beta chains listed below, sequenced in a study of blood T cell repertoires in COVID-19. Produced via immunoSEQ multiplex PCR; TCRdb's table is partial and in-frame only. The sample includes about 59,000 clones, around 91% seen only once; the top ten take roughly 8.1%. The sample was peripheral blood. The receptors originated from a human donor in a cohort sampled during active COVID-19.

This chain connects TRBV5-1 to TRBJ2-5; 8 bases align to TRBD2. With V trimmed by 0 bases and J by 3 bases, 1 base remained unmatched. The CDR3 sequence is 14 residues long. Germline V gene data show CDR1 as SGHRS and CDR2 as YFSETQ. DNA of the CDR3: TGCGCCAGCAGCTTGGTAGCGGGGAAAGAGACCCAGTACTTC. Its protein product is CASSLVAGKETQYF.

This chain links TRBV5-1 with TRBJ2-7, with 8 bases lining up with TRBD1. V was clipped by 4 bases and J by 0 bases; unmatched bases: 12. The CDR3 extends over 17 amino acids. Germline CDR1 is SGHRS and CDR2 is YFSETQ. This CDR3 reads CASSPDRARFSSYEQYF. The DNA of the CDR3 is TGCGCCAGCAGCCCGGACAGGGCTAGGTTCAGCTCCTACGAGCAGTACTTC.

The V and J genes are TRBV12-5 and TRBJ1-5; a possible D gene is TRBD1 (5 bases). Trimming stripped 0 bases from V and 5 bases from J, with 11 bases between. The length of the CDR3 is 15 residues. Germline assignment: CDR1 LGHNT and CDR2 FRNRAP. CDR3 DNA sequence: TGTGCTAGTGGTTTGGTGGGGCAGGGCCATCAGCCCCAGCATTTT. This gives the protein CASGLVGQGHQPQHF.

J is TRBJ2-3 and V is TRBV11-3; 14 bases match TRBD2. Germline V CDR1 and CDR2: SGHNT, YENEEA. J was trimmed by 0 bases and V by 5 bases; bases with no gene match: 13. CDR3 length equals 20 residues. The CDR3 is CASSPHGGTSGGLSTDTQYF. DNA for the CDR3: TGTGCCAGCAGCCCGCACGGCGGGACTAGCGGGGGCCTAAGCACAGATACGCAGTATTTT.

This chain connects TRBV4-3 to TRBJ2-4; TRBD1 matches at 7 bases. Unmatched junction bases numbered 9, after V lost 0 bases and J lost 7 bases. CDR1 is LGHNA and CDR2 is YSLEER in the germline V gene. The CDR3 spans 16 residues. DNA of the CDR3: TGCGCCAGCAGCCAAGATCGACAGGGTCTTCGGAACATTCAGTACTTC. Its translation is CASSQDRQGLRNIQYF.

The genes are TRBV5-4 and TRBJ2-2; the match to TRBD2 covers 15 bases. Germline trimming cut 4 bases from V and 4 bases from J; bases unmatched to any gene: 11. Per germline, CDR1 SGHNT and CDR2 YYREEE (reference sequence). The CDR3 has 19 amino acids. CDR3 sequence reads: CASSRPGTSGRRSTGELFF. In DNA, the CDR3 is TGTGCCAGCAGCCGGCCCGGGACTAGCGGGAGGAGGAGCACCGGGGAGCTGTTTTTT.

A few counts support this clone. The V call is TRBV5-1, the J call TRBJ2-1, with 10 bases aligning to TRBD1. With V trimmed by 2 bases and J by 6 bases, 8 bases remained unmatched. The germline CDR1 and CDR2 sequences are SGHRS and YFSETQ. This CDR3 region has 16 residues. CDR3 sequence reads: CASSLWPGQGTNEQFF. Here the CDR3 DNA reads TGCGCCAGCAGCTTATGGCCGGGACAGGGGACCAATGAGCAGTTCTTC. Using reference TRBV5-1 and TRBJ2-1 for the parts outside the CDR3, the full variable domain is KAGVTQTPRYLIKTRGQQVTLSCSPISGHRSVSWYQQTPGQGLQFLFEYFSETQRNKGNFPGRFSGRQFSNSRSEMNVSTLELGDSALYLCASSLWPGQGTNEQFFGPGTRLTVL.

V and J are TRBV7-2 and TRBJ1-1; 7 nucleotides match TRBD1. CDR1 is SGHTA, CDR2 FQGNSA, per germline. After removal of 4 bases from V and 4 bases from J, the junction contained 9 bases not matched to a gene. The CDR3 is 15 residues long. The CDR3 sequence: CASSYRQGGITEAFF. The DNA of the CDR3 is TGTGCCAGCAGCTACCGACAGGGCGGAATCACTGAAGCTTTCTTT. The complete variable domain, with remaining parts taken from reference TRBV7-2 and TRBJ1-1, reads GAGVSQSPSNKVTEKGKDVELRCDPISGHTALYWYRQSLGQGLEFLIYFQGNSAPDKSGLPSDRFSAERTGGSVSTLTIQRTQQEDSAVYLCASSYRQGGITEAFFGQGTRLTVV.

This rearrangement joins TRBV5-1 to TRBJ1-4; D possibly corresponds to TRBD1 (5 bases). CDR1 and CDR2 from the germline V gene are SGHRS and YFSETQ. V lost 4 bases and J 7 bases, leaving 17 bases between the germline ends. This CDR3 has 15 residues. In DNA form, the CDR3 reads TGCGCCAGCAGCCCGCGGTCCGGGGGAAGTGAAAAACTGTTTTTT. This translates into CASSPRSGGSEKLFF.

The chain employs TRBV4-3 and TRBJ1-3; tentative D call: TRBD1 (5 bases). The length of the CDR3 is 16 residues. Between the trimmed V and J ends, which lost 4 bases and 0 bases, there was a span of 13 bases. Germline CDR1 and CDR2: LGHNA and YSLEER. DNA of the CDR3: TGCGCCAGCAGCCGGGGGGGATCAGCCTCTGGAAACACCATATATTTT. Translation: CASSRGGSASGNTIYF.

The rearrangement joins TRBV20-1 to TRBJ2-7; maybe TRBD2 (5 bases). Germline V lookup: CDR1 DFQATT, CDR2 SNEGSKA (reference sequence). Trimming shortened V by 3 bases and J by 3 bases, and 12 bases separated the two germline ends. The CDR3 is 13 residues long. The CDR3: CSASLLAGYEQYF. The CDR3 DNA is TGCAGTGCTAGTTTGCTAGCAGGCTACGAGCAGTACTTC.

The chain links TRBV9 to TRBJ1-5, with D unresolved. The CDR3 consists of 17 residues. Germline values: CDR1 SGDLS, CDR2 YYNGEE. Trimming cost V 0 bases and J 0 bases, with 13 bases left between them. CDR3 loop: CASSVAATPDSNQPQHF. The CDR3 DNA reads as TGTGCCAGCAGCGTAGCTGCGACACCGGATAGCAATCAGCCCCAGCATTTT.

The chain employs TRBV9 and TRBJ2-5; tentatively, D is TRBD2 (5 bases). The CDR3 has 16 amino acids. V was clipped by 0 bases and J by 1 base, with 13 bases between them. Germline lookup yields CDR1 SGDLS and CDR2 YYNGEE. The CDR3 DNA follows: TGTGCCAGCAGCGTAGCCCCCACGGAGGTCCAAGAGACCCAGTACTTC. This gives the protein CASSVAPTEVQETQYF.

V usage is TRBV9 and J usage is TRBJ2-5; D is perhaps TRBD2 (6 bases). CDR1 is SGDLS and CDR2 is YYNGEE in the germline V gene. Trimming took off 7 bases at V and 5 bases at J, with 18 bases between the two ends. This CDR3 is built from 14 residues. DNA of the CDR3: TGTGCCAGCGAAGGCGGCGGGACCCTGGAGACCCAGTACTTC. It encodes CASEGGGTLETQYF. Variable domain in full (rest from reference TRBV9 and TRBJ2-5): DSGVTQTPKHLITATGQRVTLRCSPRSGDLSVYWYQQSLDQGLQFLIQYYNGEERAKGNILERFSAQQFPDLHSELNLSSLELGDSALYFCASEGGGTLETQYFGPGTRLLVL.

This rearrangement joins TRBV2 to TRBJ2-2; 12 bases fit TRBD2. V dropped 10 bases and J dropped 5; count of bases not matched to a gene: 5. Germline-derived CDR1 and CDR2 are SNHLY and FYNNEI. CDR3 size: 14 residues. This chain's CDR3 is CATLAGGYTGELFF. The CDR3 DNA follows: TGTGCCACTCTAGCGGGAGGGTATACCGGGGAGCTGTTTTTT.

The V gene is TRBV5-8, the J gene TRBJ2-1; 8 bases agree with TRBD2. Germline CDR1 SGHTS, CDR2 YDEGEE. The CDR3 sequence is 14 residues long. J was trimmed by 6 bases and V by 4 bases; bases with no gene match: 6. The CDR3 is CASSLGGASNEQFF. Written as DNA, the CDR3 is TGTGCCAGCAGCCTCGGGGGGGCGAGCAATGAGCAGTTCTTC. The full variable domain, in which reference TRBV5-8 and TRBJ2-1 provide the parts outside the CDR3, is EAGVTQSPTHLIKTRGQQATLRCSPISGHTSVYWYQQALGLGLQFLLWYDEGEERNRGNFPPRFSGRQFPNYSSELNVNALELEDSALYLCASSLGGASNEQFFGPGTRLTVL.

The DNA for the CDR3 is TGTGCCAGCAGCTTAACCCTCACAGGGAAAGAGACCCAGTACTTC. It specifies CASSLTLTGKETQYF. The chain uses TRBV7-3 and TRBJ2-5, with D possibly TRBD1 on 6 matching bases. The CDR3 is made up of 15 amino acids. V was cut by 0 bases and J by 3 bases, with 11 bases left in between. The germline CDR1 and CDR2 sequences are SGHTA and FQGTGA.

The chain links TRBV5-1 to TRBJ1-5; the match to TRBD1 covers 7 bases. The germline gives CDR1 SGHRS, CDR2 YFSETQ. This CDR3 comprises 14 residues. J lost 7 bases, V lost 7 bases, and 11 bases had no gene match. Here the CDR3 DNA reads TGCGCCAGCGGGCCCCTGGCAGGGGGGCAGCCCCAGCATTTT. It specifies CASGPLAGGQPQHF.

Remarks on this clone: In the same sample, other DNA sequences code for this CDR3. J is TRBJ2-7 and V is TRBV5-1; tentatively, D is TRBD2 (5 bases). The CDR3 spans 14 residues. V dropped 0 bases and J dropped 7 bases, with 14 bases sitting between them. Germline V gene lookup returns CDR1 SGHRS and CDR2 YFSETQ. CDR3 bases: TGCGCCAGCAGCTTGGCGGCAGGCACGGGGGAGCAGTACTTC. Amino acids: CASSLAAGTGEQYF.

The rearrangement links TRBV3-1 (or the pseudogene TRBV3-2) to TRBJ2-5, with 11 positions matching TRBD2. Germline V lookup: CDR1 LGHDT, CDR2 YNNKEL (reference sequence). The junction had 7 bases not matched to a gene; V was cut back by 0 bases and J by 1 base. This CDR3 has 18 residues. The CDR3 DNA reads TGTGCCAGCAGCCAAGAGCAAACGGGACTAGCGGCCCAAGAGACCCAGTACTTC. It specifies CASSQEQTGLAAQETQYF.

In its sample, this clone was seen once. The CDR3 bases are TGTGCCAGCAGTTTAACCCGGGTAAGCAATCAGCCCCAGCATTTT. Protein product: CASSLTRVSNQPQHF. This sequence joins TRBV28 and TRBJ1-5, with D unresolved. The V end was cut by 2 bases, the J end by 1 base, with 9 bases between. The germline CDR1 and CDR2 sequences are MDHEN and SYDVKM. This CDR3 comprises 15 residues.

This chain uses TRBV19 with TRBJ1-2, with D hard to call. Trimming removed 0 bases at V and 8 bases at J, with 13 bases between. The CDR3 has 14 residues. Germline values: CDR1 LNHDA, CDR2 SQIVND (reference sequence). DNA of the CDR3: TGTGCCAGTAGTATAGATCAGAGGTACGGGGGCTACACCTTC. Amino acids: CASSIDQRYGGYTF.

This clone was detected only a few times. J is TRBJ2-1 and V is TRBV9; 7 bases map to TRBD2. This CDR3 comprises 17 residues. V lost 4 bases to trimming and J lost 4 bases; unmatched junction nucleotides: 14. Germline lookup yields CDR1 SGDLS and CDR2 YYNGEE. In DNA, the CDR3 is TGTGCCAGCAGCTCAACGATCGGACTAGGCGAATACAATGAGCAGTTCTTC. Translation: CASSSTIGLGEYNEQFF.

This clone has more than one count but fewer than ten. The chain has TRBV10-1 and TRBJ1-5; no firm D call. Germline V gene data show CDR1 as WNHNN and CDR2 as SYGVQD (reference sequence). Trimming took 7 bases from V and 4 from J, leaving 5 bases between them. The CDR3 extends over 11 amino acids. The CDR3 protein is CASTPNQPQHF. DNA for the CDR3: TGCGCCAGCACCCCAAATCAGCCCCAGCATTTT.

The chain couples TRBV14 to TRBJ2-5; 8 bases are shared with TRBD2. The CDR3 runs 11 residues. With 8 bases clipped from V and 11 bases from J, the junction kept 7 bases outside the gene matches. In germline, CDR1 is SGHDN, CDR2 FVKESK. CDR3 sequence: CASSPGGPQYF. The CDR3 DNA sequence: TGTGCCAGCTCACCGGGAGGGCCTCAGTACTTC.

The J gene is TRBJ2-3, the V gene TRBV24-1, with a tentative D call TRBD1 (6 bases). The length of the CDR3 is 15 residues. With 3 bases removed from V and 2 bases from J, the gap between germline ends came to 11 bases. CDR1 is KGHDR, CDR2 SFDVKD, per germline. This chain's CDR3 is CATSDRGTDTDTQYF. As DNA, the CDR3 is TGTGCCACCAGTGATAGGGGGACCGACACAGATACGCAGTATTTT.

The chain joins TRBV4-3 to TRBJ1-6, with 7 bases that match TRBD1. CDR1 is LGHNA and CDR2 is YSLEER in the germline V gene. J gave up 7 bases and V 6 bases, and 6 bases lay outside the gene matches. The CDR3 has 14 amino acids. The CDR3 bases are TGCGCCAGCAGAATGGCAGGGGGGAATTCACCCCTCCACTTT. As protein: CASRMAGGNSPLHF.